These 28 T cell receptor beta chains share one sample of origin, sequenced in a study of blood T cell repertoires in COVID-19. Sequencing used immunoSEQ multiplex PCR; TCRdb keeps in-frame clones, though not all of them. The sample consists of 210,000 or so clones, around nine tenths of them appearing once. The material sequenced was peripheral blood. The receptors were gathered from a middle-aged woman who had recovered from COVID-19.

The chain couples TRBV10-3 to TRBJ2-7; a weak D match, TRBD2 (6 bases). V shed 5 bases and J shed 3 bases, with 11 bases lying between them. The CDR3 extends over 13 amino acids. Per the germline V gene, CDR1 is ENHRY and CDR2 is SYGVKD. CDR3 DNA: TGTGCCATCAGTAGGAAGGAGGGCTACGAGCAGTACTTC. It encodes CAISRKEGYEQYF.

The chain uses TRBV6-2 or TRBV6-3 and TRBJ2-5; 8 bases map to TRBD1. The CDR3 runs to 14 residues. Germline-derived CDR1 and CDR2 are MNHEY and SVGEGT. V shed 7 bases, J shed 2 bases, and the junction held 6 bases outside the gene matches. The CDR3 reads CASIPQGAQETQYF. CDR3 nucleotides: TGTGCCAGCATCCCCCAGGGGGCTCAAGAGACCCAGTACTTC.

V is TRBV18 and J is TRBJ2-5; 9 bases align to TRBD1. The germline gives CDR1 KGHSH, CDR2 LQKENI. This CDR3 has 16 amino acids. Trimming at V came to 3 bases and at J to 0 bases, leaving 5 bases not matched to a gene. The CDR3 DNA is TGTGCCAGCTCACCCCCGGGACAGGGAGACCAAGAGACCCAGTACTTC. It encodes CASSPPGQGDQETQYF.

The gene calls are TRBV4-3 and TRBJ2-2; tentative D call: TRBD1 (5 bases). The length of the CDR3 is 12 residues. V was trimmed by 3 bases and J by 6 bases, leaving 5 bases between them. Per the germline V gene, CDR1 is LGHNA and CDR2 is YSLEER. Here the CDR3 reads CASSQGPGELFF. In nucleotides, the CDR3 is TGCGCCAGCAGCCAGGGGCCCGGGGAGCTGTTTTTT.

The chain carries TRBV28 and TRBJ1-2; possibly TRBD1 for D (5 bases). The germline V and J ends were trimmed by 7 bases and 4 bases, with 10 bases remaining between them. Germline-derived CDR1 and CDR2 are MDHEN and SYDVKM. The CDR3 runs to 12 residues. The CDR3, as DNA: TGTGCCAGCACCGGGGGGTTCTATGGCTACACCTTC. Translation gives CASTGGFYGYTF.

This sequence joins TRBV19 and TRBJ1-1; the D is unclear. This CDR3 spans 14 amino acids. The V end was cut by 5 bases, the J end by 4 bases, with 14 bases between. CDR1 is LNHDA and CDR2 is SQIVND in the germline V gene (reference sequence). CDR3 region: CASSLSAGVTEAFF. DNA of the CDR3: TGTGCCAGTAGTCTGTCAGCGGGTGTCACTGAAGCTTTCTTT.

The chain uses TRBV6-5 and TRBJ2-7, with D perhaps TRBD1 (6 bases). CDR1 and CDR2 (germline): MNHEY, SVGAGI. The CDR3 totals 13 residues. The V and J ends lost 4 bases and 1 base respectively, with 8 bases between them. The CDR3 loop reads CASSSGASYEQYF. Here the CDR3 DNA reads TGTGCCAGCAGTTCAGGGGCGTCCTACGAGCAGTACTTC.

The chain uses TRBV28 and TRBJ2-7, with D perhaps TRBD1 (6 bases). Germline V gene lookup returns CDR1 MDHEN and CDR2 SYDVKM. V was trimmed by 5 bases and J by 1 base, leaving 12 bases between them. The CDR3 length is 14 residues. The CDR3: CASSPGTLSYEQYF. DNA for the CDR3: TGTGCCAGCAGTCCCGGGACACTTTCCTACGAGCAGTACTTC.

The gene calls are TRBV27 and TRBJ2-5, with D possibly TRBD2 on 6 matching bases. V dropped 5 bases and J dropped 2 bases, with 18 bases sitting between them. CDR3 length equals 16 residues. Germline-derived CDR1 and CDR2 are MNHEY and SMNVEV (reference sequence). CDR3 residues: CASSPTVASAQETQYF. CDR3 nucleotides: TGTGCCAGCAGTCCAACTGTAGCTAGCGCGCAAGAGACCCAGTACTTC.

The chain carries TRBV19 and TRBJ2-2; the match to TRBD2 covers 8 bases. CDR3 length equals 16 residues. Germline V gene sequence: CDR1 LNHDA, CDR2 SQIVND (reference sequence). The trim removed 9 bases at V and 0 bases at J, leaving 9 bases unmatched. Written as DNA, the CDR3 is TGTGCCAGCCGAACGCCGGGACTAGCGAACACCGGGGAGCTGTTTTTT. Amino acid sequence: CASRTPGLANTGELFF.

CDR3 nucleotides: TGTGCCACCAGCACCTCCCATGGACAGGACAGACACTATGGCTACACCTTC. This gives the protein CATSTSHGQDRHYGYTF. This sequence joins TRBV15 and TRBJ1-2; TRBD1 matches 7 bases. This CDR3 has 17 residues. Per germline, CDR1 LNHNV and CDR2 YYDKDF (reference sequence). Germline trimming cut 4 bases from V and 3 bases from J; bases unmatched to any gene: 14.

This clone was seen once. Here the CDR3 reads CASSTTRLAGKTYEQYF. The CDR3 DNA reads as TGTGCCAGCAGTACCACCCGACTAGCGGGTAAAACCTACGAGCAGTACTTC. The chain combines TRBV27 with TRBJ2-7, with 10 bases identical to TRBD2. This CDR3 region has 17 residues. The V and J ends lost 5 bases and 2 bases, in that order; junction bases with no gene match: 12. The V gene's germline CDR1 is MNHEY and CDR2 SMNVEV (reference sequence).

This chain joins TRBV10-1 and TRBJ2-7; the match to TRBD1 covers 8 bases. CDR1 is WNHNN and CDR2 is SYGVQD in the germline V gene (reference sequence). This CDR3 is 15 amino acids long. The ends lost 3 bases at V and 6 bases at J; junction bases unmatched: 10. CDR3 in amino acids: CASSEPGQALREQYF. CDR3 nucleotide sequence: TGCGCCAGCAGTGAACCGGGACAGGCTCTCCGCGAGCAGTACTTC.

The rearrangement joins TRBV28 to TRBJ1-2, with no clear D. The CDR3 has 14 amino acids. Trimming removed 2 bases from V and 1 base from J, with 8 bases in between. Per germline, CDR1 MDHEN and CDR2 SYDVKM. Here the CDR3 DNA reads TGTGCCAGCAGTTTAATTTCCGGTAACTATGGCTACACCTTC. This codes for CASSLISGNYGYTF.

The rearrangement links TRBV27 to TRBJ1-5; D might be TRBD1 (5 bases). V lost 2 bases to trimming and J lost 5 bases, with 10 bases between them. CDR1 is MNHEY, CDR2 SMNVEV, per germline (reference sequence). The CDR3 loop spans 14 amino acids. CDR3: CASSLVGVDQPQHF. DNA for the CDR3: TGTGCCAGCAGTTTAGTAGGGGTCGATCAGCCCCAGCATTTT.

CDR3 nucleotides: TGTGCCATCAGTGAGTCGGTAGGGTCCGGGGGGGCAGATACGCAGTATTTT. As protein: CAISESVGSGGADTQYF. The chain carries TRBV10-3 and TRBJ2-3; 8 bases map to TRBD2. V lost 0 bases, J lost 4 bases, and 9 bases stayed unmatched. Germline-derived CDR1 and CDR2 are ENHRY and SYGVKD. The CDR3 length is 17 residues.

V usage is TRBV4-1 and J usage is TRBJ1-2; 9 bases map to TRBD1. After removal of 3 bases from V and 6 bases from J, the junction contained 8 bases not matched to a gene. The CDR3 totals 15 residues. Germline values: CDR1 MGHRA, CDR2 YSYEKL. The CDR3 protein is CASSHADRGTDGYTF. CDR3 DNA sequence: TGCGCCAGCAGCCACGCGGACAGGGGTACGGATGGCTACACCTTC.

This chain connects TRBV5-6 to TRBJ1-4; possible D gene TRBD1, 5 bases. Trimming shortened V by 1 base and J by 17 bases, and 24 bases separated the two germline ends. CDR1 and CDR2 from the germline V gene are SGHDT and YYEEEE. This CDR3 has 15 amino acids. Here the CDR3 reads CASSLITARGEGIFF. CDR3 DNA sequence: TGTGCCAGCAGCTTGATCACTGCCCGAGGGGAGGGGATTTTTTTT. The full variable domain, with the rest looked up from reference TRBV5-6 and TRBJ1-4, is DAGVTQSPTHLIKTRGQQVTLRCSPKSGHDTVSWYQQALGQGPQFIFQYYEEEERQRGNFPDRFSGHQFPNYSSELNVNALLLGDSALYLCASSLITARGEGIFFGSGTQLSVL.

The chain employs TRBV7-6 and TRBJ2-3; 8 bases are a match to TRBD1. V gave up 3 bases and J gave up 0 bases; unmatched junction bases: 8. From germline, CDR1 is SGHVS and CDR2 FNYEAQ. The CDR3 length is 17 residues. Here the CDR3 reads CASSFTGTGKSTDTQYF. The CDR3 DNA follows: TGTGCCAGCAGCTTCACCGGGACAGGAAAAAGCACAGATACGCAGTATTTT.

This clone was found a few times. V gene TRBV7-3 combines with J gene TRBJ1-1, with TRBD1 identical over 10 bases. Germline assignment: CDR1 SGHTA and CDR2 FQGTGA. The length of the CDR3 is 14 residues. V lost 5 bases and J lost 3; bases outside the gene matches: 3. CDR3 nucleotides: TGTGCCAGCAGCCGAGGACAGGGGGACACTGAAGCTTTCTTT. Translating gives CASSRGQGDTEAFF.

In DNA, the CDR3 is TGTGCCAGCAGCTCAACCGGGGACAGGGGTCTTGGAGATACGCAGTATTTT. This sequence encodes CASSSTGDRGLGDTQYF. The gene calls are TRBV13 and TRBJ2-3, with TRBD1 matching 10 bases. The CDR3 consists of 17 residues. The V gene's germline CDR1 is PRHDT and CDR2 FYEKMQ (reference sequence). J was trimmed by 5 bases and V by 4 bases; bases with no gene match: 12.

V and J are TRBV6-2 or TRBV6-3 and TRBJ1-1; D gene uncertain. Germline-derived CDR1 and CDR2 are MNHEY and SVGEGT. The V gene lost 5 bases and the J gene lost 0 bases, with 4 bases spanning the gap. CDR3 length: 12 residues. CDR3 protein: CASSPVNTEAFF. As DNA, the CDR3 is TGTGCCAGCAGTCCAGTGAACACTGAAGCTTTCTTT.

This clone turned up a few times. This chain uses TRBV6-4 with TRBJ2-1; TRBD2 agrees at 8 bases. J lost 7 bases, V lost 0 bases, and 8 bases had no gene match. This CDR3 is built from 16 residues. CDR1 is MRHNA and CDR2 is SNTAGT in the germline V gene. The CDR3 sequence: CASSDSSREGGNEQFF. CDR3 coding DNA: TGTGCCAGCAGTGACTCGAGTCGGGAGGGCGGGAATGAGCAGTTCTTC.

The rearrangement uses TRBV6-1 and TRBJ2-1; D gene unclear. In germline, CDR1 is MNHNS, CDR2 SASEGT. The CDR3 totals 15 residues. Trimming left V 0 bases short and J 6 bases short, with 12 bases between. CDR3 amino acids: CASSEARSVFNEQFF. The DNA for the CDR3 is TGTGCCAGCAGTGAAGCTCGTTCGGTTTTCAATGAGCAGTTCTTC.

The V gene is TRBV6-5, the J gene TRBJ2-3; 8 bases are shared with TRBD2. Looked up from germline, CDR1 is MNHEY and CDR2 is SVGAGI. The J segment lost 0 bases and the V segment lost 6 bases, leaving 5 bases of the junction unmatched. The CDR3 has 15 amino acids. DNA of the CDR3: TGTGCCAGCAGACTAGCGGAAACTAGCACAGATACGCAGTATTTT. It yields the protein CASRLAETSTDTQYF.

The chain has TRBV19 and TRBJ2-2, with 8 bases matching TRBD1. The V and J ends lost 5 bases and 8 bases, in that order; junction bases with no gene match: 4. Per germline, CDR1 LNHDA and CDR2 SQIVND (reference sequence). This CDR3 region has 13 residues. CDR3 sequence: CASSDRGMGELFF. In nucleotides, the CDR3 is TGTGCCAGTAGTGACAGGGGTATGGGGGAGCTGTTTTTT.

Comments on this clone: At one end the junction does not follow the germline gene, possibly because of a read error. The chain's CDR3 is CATSFVWGRTNTGELFF. In nucleotides, the CDR3 is TGCGCCACCAGCTTCGTATGGGGGAGGACGAACACCGGGGAGCTGTTTTTT. This chain connects TRBV5-1 to TRBJ2-2; TRBD2 might be the D (6 bases). CDR1 and CDR2 from the germline V gene are SGHRS and YFSETQ. This CDR3 has 17 residues. Variable domain in full (rest from reference TRBV5-1 and TRBJ2-2): KAGVTQTPRYLIKTRGQQVTLSCSPISGHRSVSWYQQTPGQGLQFLFEYFSETQRNKGNFPGRFSGRQFSNSRSEMNVSTLELGDSALYLCATSFVWGRTNTGELFFGEGSRLTVL.

This chain connects TRBV3-1 (or the pseudogene TRBV3-2) to TRBJ2-7; 10 positions agree with TRBD2. The CDR3 is made up of 16 amino acids. J was trimmed by 0 bases and V by 4 bases; bases with no gene match: 6. Per germline, CDR1 LGHDT and CDR2 YNNKEL (reference sequence). The CDR3 nucleotides are TGTGCCAGCAGCCCATTCTCTAGCGGGGGCTCCTACGAGCAGTACTTC. Amino acid sequence: CASSPFSSGGSYEQYF.